The 8 T cell receptor beta chains below all came from one sample that was sequenced in a study of blood T cell repertoires in COVID-19. Here immunoSEQ multiplex PCR was the method, and the copy in TCRdb shows in-frame clones only, minus some. In the table there are 200,000 to 250,000 clones, about nine tenths of which are singletons. Sequenced: PBMCs or T cells enriched from blood (not recorded which). The receptors stem from a woman between 45 and 60 years old in a cohort exposed to, infected with or recovered from COVID-19 (not recorded which).

This clone was observed a single time. The chain combines TRBV9 with TRBJ1-2, with TRBD1 matching 10 bases. Unmatched junction bases numbered 4, after V lost 3 bases and J lost 2 bases. The CDR3 contains 15 residues. From germline, CDR1 is SGDLS and CDR2 YYNGEE. This CDR3 is CASSATGGANYGYTF. The DNA of the CDR3 is TGTGCCAGCAGCGCGACAGGGGGCGCCAACTATGGCTACACCTTC.

The CDR3 is CADRSGEQYF. CDR3 nucleotide sequence: TGCGCCGATCGGTCGGGGGAGCAGTACTTC. V and J are TRBV23-1 and TRBJ2-7; a possible D gene is TRBD2 (5 bases). TRBV23-1 is an open reading frame, and its role is uncertain. V shed 11 bases and J shed 7 bases, with 12 bases lying between them. CDR3 length equals 10 residues.

The rearrangement joins TRBV15 to TRBJ2-1; 12 positions match TRBD2. V shed 6 bases, J shed 6 bases, and the junction held 6 bases outside the gene matches. The CDR3 runs to 15 residues. Germline-derived CDR1 and CDR2 are LNHNV and YYDKDF (reference sequence). The CDR3 DNA reads as TGTGCCACCAGAACACTAGCGGGGGGTATCAATGAGCAGTTCTTC. Its translation is CATRTLAGGINEQFF.

The rearrangement joins TRBV18 to TRBJ1-1, with D possibly being TRBD1 (5 bases). The germline V gene has CDR1 KGHSH and CDR2 LQKENI. This CDR3 comprises 15 residues. The ends were cut back, 1 base at V and 1 base at J, with 10 bases in the middle. The CDR3 DNA reads as TGTGCCAGCTCACCACGAAGGGGCACGAACACTGAAGCTTTCTTT. Its protein product is CASSPRRGTNTEAFF.

This chain joins TRBV7-2 and TRBJ2-3; perhaps TRBD2 as D (6 bases). Trimming pared 5 bases from V and 11 bases from J, leaving 20 bases between. The CDR3 is made up of 14 amino acids. Per the germline V gene, CDR1 is SGHTA and CDR2 is FQGNSA. CDR3 amino acids: CASSPVTRGGWQYF. The CDR3 nucleotides read TGTGCCAGCAGCCCCGTGACCCGTGGGGGGTGGCAGTATTTT.

The rearrangement joins TRBV5-4 to TRBJ1-6; D perhaps matches TRBD1 (6 bases). Trimming took off 2 bases at V and 7 bases at J, with 16 bases between the two ends. The CDR3 totals 16 residues. The V gene's germline CDR1 is SGHNT and CDR2 YYREEE (reference sequence). The CDR3: CASSLSSGGVNSPLHF. In nucleotides, the CDR3 is TGTGCCAGCAGCTTATCTTCGGGGGGCGTGAATTCACCCCTCCACTTT.

The chain joins TRBV11-1 to TRBJ2-7; 7 bases are shared with TRBD1. From germline, CDR1 is SGHAT and CDR2 FQDESV (reference sequence). The CDR3 has 15 amino acids. J was trimmed by 0 bases and V by 5 bases; bases with no gene match: 7. DNA for the CDR3: TGTGCCAGCAGCCGTCGGACAGGTCTCTCCTACGAGCAGTACTTC. Its protein is CASSRRTGLSYEQYF.

CDR3 sequence: CSASLSGYSNQPQHF. The CDR3, as DNA: TGCAGTGCTAGTTTGTCGGGTTATAGCAATCAGCCCCAGCATTTT. The V gene is TRBV20-1, the J gene TRBJ1-5; no clear D. The germline V and J ends were trimmed by 3 bases and 0 bases, with 12 bases remaining between them. The CDR3 is made up of 15 amino acids. CDR1 and CDR2 from the germline V gene are DFQATT and SNEGSKA (reference sequence).